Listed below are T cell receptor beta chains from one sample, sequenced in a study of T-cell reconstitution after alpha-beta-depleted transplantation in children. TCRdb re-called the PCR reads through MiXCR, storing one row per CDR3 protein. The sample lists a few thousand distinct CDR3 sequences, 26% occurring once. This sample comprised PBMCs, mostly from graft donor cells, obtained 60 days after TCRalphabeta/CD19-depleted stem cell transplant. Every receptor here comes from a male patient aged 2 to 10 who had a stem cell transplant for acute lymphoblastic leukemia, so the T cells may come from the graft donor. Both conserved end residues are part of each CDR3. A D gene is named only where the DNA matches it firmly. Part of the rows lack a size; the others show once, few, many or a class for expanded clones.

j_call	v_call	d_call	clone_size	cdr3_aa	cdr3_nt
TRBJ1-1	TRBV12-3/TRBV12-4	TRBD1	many	CASSLQGALGNTEAFF	TGTGCCAGCAGTTTGCAGGGGGCTCTTGGGAACACTGAAGCTTTCTTT
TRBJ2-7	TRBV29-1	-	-	CSVVGGGGVTYEQYF	TGCAGCGTTGTAGGGGGAGGCGGCGTTACCTACGAGCAGTACTTC
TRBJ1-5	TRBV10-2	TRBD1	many	CASGRQGASQPQHF	TGCGCCAGCGGACGCCAGGGGGCATCGCAGCCCCAGCATTTT
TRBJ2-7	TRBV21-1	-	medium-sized	CASSKGGRSYEQYF	TGTGCCAGCAGCAAAGGGGGTAGGTCCTACGAGCAGTACTTC
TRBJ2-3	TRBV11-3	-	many	CASRASPTSTDTQYF	TGTGCCAGCCGGGCCTCTCCCACTAGCACAGATACGCAGTATTTT
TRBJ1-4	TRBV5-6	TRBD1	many	CASSLLSWDSLNEKLFF	TGTGCCAGCAGCTTGTTGTCGTGGGACAGTCTTAATGAAAAACTGTTTTTT
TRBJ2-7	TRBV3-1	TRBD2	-	CACSQDLAGPREQYF	TGTGCCTGCTCCCAAGATCTAGCGGGGCCTCGCGAGCAGTACTTC
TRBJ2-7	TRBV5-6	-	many	CASRDWAGTTIYEQYF	TGTGCCAGCAGAGATTGGGCGGGCACCACGATCTACGAGCAGTACTTC
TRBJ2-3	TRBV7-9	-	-	CASSIVADTQYF	TGTGCCAGCAGCATTGTGGCAGATACGCAGTATTTT
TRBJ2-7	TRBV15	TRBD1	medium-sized	CATSRPGGLEQYF	TGTGCCACCAGCAGACCAGGGGGCCTCGAGCAGTACTTC
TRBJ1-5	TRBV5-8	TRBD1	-	CASSLQGFGNQPQHF	TGTGCCAGCAGCTTACAGGGGTTCGGCAATCAGCCCCAGCATTTT
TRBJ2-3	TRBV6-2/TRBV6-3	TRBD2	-	CASSPSGSGSDTQYF	TGTGCCAGCAGTCCTAGCGGGAGTGGGTCAGATACGCAGTATTTT
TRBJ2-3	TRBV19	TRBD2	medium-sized	CASSQREVNTDTQYF	TGTGCCAGTAGCCAGCGGGAAGTAAACACAGATACGCAGTATTTT
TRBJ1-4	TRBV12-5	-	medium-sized	CASGLVDRTATNEKLFF	TGTGCTAGTGGTTTGGTCGACAGGACTGCAACTAATGAAAAACTGTTTTTT
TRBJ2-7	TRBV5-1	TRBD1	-	CASSSGTGEYEQYF	TGCGCCAGCAGTTCCGGGACAGGGGAATACGAGCAGTACTTC
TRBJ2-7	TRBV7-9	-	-	CASSLGTGRNEQYF	TGTGCCAGCAGCCTCGGGACGGGGAGGAACGAGCAGTACTTC
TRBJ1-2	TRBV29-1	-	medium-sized	CSVVRTVNYGYTF	TGCAGCGTTGTAAGGACAGTGAACTATGGCTACACCTTC
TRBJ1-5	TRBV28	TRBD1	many	CASTRTGEQPQHF	TGTGCCAGCACCCGGACAGGGGAACAGCCCCAGCATTTT
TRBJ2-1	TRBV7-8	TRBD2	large	CASRLIAGGNNEQFF	TGTGCCAGCAGACTGATAGCGGGAGGTAACAATGAGCAGTTCTTC
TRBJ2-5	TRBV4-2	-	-	CAMSPGMDETQYF	TGTGCCATGAGCCCCGGGATGGACGAGACCCAGTACTTC
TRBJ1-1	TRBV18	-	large	CASSPPQNTEAFF	TGTGCCAGCTCACCACCCCAGAACACTGAAGCTTTCTTT
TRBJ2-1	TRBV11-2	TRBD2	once	CATRLLAGRGNEQFF	TGTGCCACCAGGTTGCTAGCGGGGAGGGGGAATGAGCAGTTCTTC
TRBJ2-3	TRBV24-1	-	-	CAAFDFRRGTDTQYF	TGTGCCGCCTTTGATTTCCGCCGGGGCACAGATACGCAGTATTTT
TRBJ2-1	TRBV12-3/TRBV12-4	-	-	CASIGPNNEQFF	TGTGCCAGCATCGGACCCAACAATGAGCAGTTCTTC
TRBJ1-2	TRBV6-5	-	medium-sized	CASSYGGANYGYTF	TGTGCCAGCAGTTACGGGGGTGCTAACTATGGCTACACCTTC
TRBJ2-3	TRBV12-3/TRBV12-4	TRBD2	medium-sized	CASSLSSGITDTQYF	TGTGCCAGCAGTTTGAGTAGCGGGATTACAGATACGCAGTATTTT
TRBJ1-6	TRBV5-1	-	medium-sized	CASSLAIGSNSPLHF	TGCGCCAGCAGCTTGGCCATAGGCAGCAATTCACCCCTCCACTTT
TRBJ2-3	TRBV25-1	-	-	CASSLGTQYF	TGTGCCAGCAGTCTTGGTACGCAGTATTTT
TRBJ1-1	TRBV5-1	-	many	CASSLERLNTEAFF	TGCGCCAGCAGCTTGGAACGGTTGAACACTGAAGCTTTCTTT
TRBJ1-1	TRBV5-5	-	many	CASSPGPVEAFF	TGTGCCAGCAGCCCGGGCCCAGTTGAAGCTTTCTTT
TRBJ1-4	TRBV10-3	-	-	CAMGLRDPLPGEKLFF	TGTGCCATGGGCTTGCGGGACCCGCTCCCCGGTGAAAAACTGTTTTTT
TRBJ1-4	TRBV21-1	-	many	CASSKDPEGRAPRVDEKLFF	TGTGCCAGCAGCAAAGATCCAGAGGGGAGGGCGCCAAGAGTGGATGAAAAACTGTTTTTT
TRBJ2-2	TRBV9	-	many	CASSSPPSTGELFF	TGTGCCAGCAGCTCCCCCCCAAGCACCGGGGAGCTGTTTTTT
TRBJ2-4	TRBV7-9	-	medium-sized	CASSFDWTALPNIQYF	TGTGCCAGCAGCTTTGACTGGACAGCGCTCCCGAACATTCAGTACTTC
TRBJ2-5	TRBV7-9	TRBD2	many	CASSLEGSGRSLRTQYF	TGTGCCAGCAGTTTAGAGGGTAGCGGGAGGTCCCTACGGACCCAGTACTTC
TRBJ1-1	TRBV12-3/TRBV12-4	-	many	CASSLGWGEFF	TGTGCCAGCAGTTTAGGGTGGGGAGAGTTCTTT
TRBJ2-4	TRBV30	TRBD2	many	CAWSVRLAGVQYF	TGTGCCTGGAGTGTACGACTAGCGGGAGTTCAGTACTTC
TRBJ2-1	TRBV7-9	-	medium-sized	CASSPQGWEQFF	TGTGCCAGCAGCCCCCAGGGCTGGGAGCAGTTCTTC
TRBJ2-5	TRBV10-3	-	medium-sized	CAISESPADQETQYF	TGTGCCATCAGTGAGTCACCGGCAGATCAAGAGACCCAGTACTTC
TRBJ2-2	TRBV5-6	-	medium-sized	CASSLSPRRELFF	TGTGCCAGCAGCTTGAGTCCGAGGCGGGAGCTGTTTTTT
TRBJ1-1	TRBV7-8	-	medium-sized	CASSLGLQGNTEAFF	TGTGCCAGCAGCTTAGGATTACAGGGGAACACTGAAGCTTTCTTT